This is a list of T cell receptor beta chains from one sample in a study of shared clonotypes between healthy human individuals. TCRdb keeps only in-frame clones here, not all; method: immunoSEQ multiplex PCR. The sample holds about 320,000 clones, roughly 84% seen once. The material sequenced was memory CD8+ T cells sorted from blood. The receptor set was obtained from a man aged 18 to 29 in good health. CDR3s include the opening cysteine and the closing phenylalanine or tryptophan. The D gene is left open where the match is weak. Clone sizes are given selectively: once, few, many, or a class where the clone is expanded.

d_call j_call clone_size v_call cdr3_aa cdr3_nt
TRBD1 TRBJ1-4 . TRBV6-5 CASGQGDEKLFF TGTGCCAGCGGACAGGGAGATGAAAAACTGTTTTTT
. TRBJ2-2 once TRBV10-1 CASSENIHGGELFF TGCGCCAGCAGTGAGAACATCCACGGCGGGGAGCTGTTTTTT
. TRBJ2-3 . TRBV4-1 CASSLQRGTDTQYF TGCGCCAGCAGCCTGCAGCGAGGGACAGATACGCAGTATTTT
. TRBJ2-7 . TRBV7-9 CASSFPLSAPYEQYF TGTGCCAGCAGCTTCCCACTTTCGGCTCCCTACGAGCAGTACTTC
. TRBJ2-4 . TRBV4-1 CASSLQRRDIQYF TGCGCCAGCAGCCTCCAACGGCGGGACATTCAGTACTTC
. TRBJ1-2 . TRBV9 CASSVGENYGYTF TGTGCCAGCAGCGTAGGTGAAAACTATGGCTACACCTTC
. TRBJ2-7 . TRBV6-5 CASSFFPGHGSYEQYF TGTGCCAGCAGTTTCTTTCCGGGACACGGCTCCTACGAGCAGTACTTC
TRBD2 TRBJ2-5 . TRBV6-5 CASSYLGLAGGETQYF TGTGCCAGCAGTTACCTGGGACTAGCGGGGGGTGAGACCCAGTACTTC
. TRBJ1-4 . TRBV19 CASSIGAWWAANEKLFF TGTGCCAGTAGTATTGGGGCTTGGTGGGCAGCTAATGAAAAACTGTTTTTT
TRBD2 TRBJ2-5 once TRBV7-8 CASSLRTSGPQETQYF TGTGCCAGCAGCTTAAGGACTAGCGGGCCACAAGAGACCCAGTACTTC
. TRBJ2-7 . TRBV7-9 CASSLVNSYEQYF TGTGCCAGCAGCTTAGTCAACTCCTACGAGCAGTACTTC
. TRBJ2-7 . TRBV11-2 CASSLKPLSYEQYF TGTGCCAGCAGCTTAAAGCCTCTATCCTACGAGCAGTACTTC
. TRBJ2-5 . TRBV7-9 CASPPPGNQETQYF TGTGCCAGCCCCCCCCCGGGGAACCAAGAGACCCAGTACTTC
. TRBJ1-2 . TRBV11-2 CASSLTNYGYTF TGTGCCAGCAGCTTAACAAACTATGGCTACACCTTC
TRBD1 TRBJ1-2 once TRBV11-2 CASSPKTGRNYGYTF TGTGCCAGCAGCCCCAAGACAGGGCGTAACTATGGCTACACCTTC
TRBD1 TRBJ2-7 . TRBV6-6 CASRYRGSYEQYF TGTGCCAGCAGGTACAGGGGCTCCTACGAGCAGTACTTC
. TRBJ1-2 . TRBV4-1 CASSPGLKGRDYGYTF TGCGCCAGCAGCCCCGGACTAAAGGGGCGGGACTATGGCTACACCTTC
. TRBJ1-4 . TRBV6-5 CASSYSMGERPEKLFF TGTGCCAGCAGTTACTCGATGGGGGAAAGGCCTGAAAAACTGTTTTTT
. TRBJ2-1 . TRBV7-6 CASSLVAAYNEQFF TGTGCCAGCAGCTTAGTCGCAGCGTACAATGAGCAGTTCTTC
. TRBJ1-4 . TRBV7-6 CASSKDSFESEKLFF TGTGCCAGCAGCAAAGACAGTTTTGAAAGTGAAAAACTGTTTTTT